The T cell receptor (beta chain) described here comes from a study of naive and memory T cell subsets. Both TRBC1 and TRBC2 were covered by a beta constant-region primer of two equimolar oligonucleotides. In TCRdb, the UMI-ligation and nested PCR reads were re-called with MiXCR into one record per CDR3 protein. The sample includes 37,000 or so distinct CDR3 sequences, 13% of them seen just once. The origin of this receptor is a human donor in good health. The source material was effector memory CD4+ T cells from blood. Specified subset: effector memory, CD45RA- CD27-.

The CDR3 nucleotides read TGTGCCAGCAGTTGGGACAGGGAAGATACGCAGTATTTT. It codes for CASSWDREDTQYF. The rearrangement uses TRBV5-8 and TRBJ2-3, with TRBD1 identical over 9 bases. The CDR3 spans 13 residues. CDR1 SGHTS and CDR2 YDEGEE come from the germline V gene. With V trimmed by 5 bases and J by 5 bases, 3 bases remained unmatched.